The clone carrying this TCR beta chain has a handful of counts. This specimen comes from a study of beta chain features in type 1 diabetes. The entirety of the isolated RNA underwent reverse transcription, so expressed TCRB transcripts were sequenced. TCRdb's table, derived via immunoSEQ multiplex PCR, lists solely in-frame clones and lacks some. The data contain under 900,000 clones, roughly a sixth of them singletons. Sequencing input: naive CD4+ T cells from blood. This receptor was taken from a young woman in good health.

The CDR3 spells CAIEKRLGEAGELFF. The CDR3 bases are TGTGCCATCGAAAAGAGACTAGGGGAGGCCGGGGAGCTGTTTTTT. V and J are TRBV10-3 and TRBJ2-2; maybe TRBD2 (6 bases). Trimming shortened V by 8 bases and J by 6 bases, and 19 bases separated the two germline ends. CDR1 is ENHRY and CDR2 is SYGVKD in the germline V gene. This CDR3 spans 15 amino acids.